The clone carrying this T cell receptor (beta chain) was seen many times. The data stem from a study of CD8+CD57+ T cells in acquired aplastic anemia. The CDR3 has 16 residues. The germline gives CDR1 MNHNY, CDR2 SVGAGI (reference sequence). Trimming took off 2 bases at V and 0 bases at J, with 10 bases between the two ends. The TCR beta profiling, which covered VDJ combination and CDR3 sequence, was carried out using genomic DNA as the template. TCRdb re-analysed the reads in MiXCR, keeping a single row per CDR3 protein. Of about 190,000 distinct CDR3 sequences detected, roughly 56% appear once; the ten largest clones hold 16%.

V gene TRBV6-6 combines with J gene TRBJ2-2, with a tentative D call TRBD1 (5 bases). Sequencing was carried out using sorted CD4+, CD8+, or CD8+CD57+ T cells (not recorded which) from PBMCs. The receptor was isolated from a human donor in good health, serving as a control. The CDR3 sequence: CASSYPLQANTGELFF. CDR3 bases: TGTGCCAGCAGTTACCCCCTACAGGCGAACACCGGGGAGCTGTTTTTT.